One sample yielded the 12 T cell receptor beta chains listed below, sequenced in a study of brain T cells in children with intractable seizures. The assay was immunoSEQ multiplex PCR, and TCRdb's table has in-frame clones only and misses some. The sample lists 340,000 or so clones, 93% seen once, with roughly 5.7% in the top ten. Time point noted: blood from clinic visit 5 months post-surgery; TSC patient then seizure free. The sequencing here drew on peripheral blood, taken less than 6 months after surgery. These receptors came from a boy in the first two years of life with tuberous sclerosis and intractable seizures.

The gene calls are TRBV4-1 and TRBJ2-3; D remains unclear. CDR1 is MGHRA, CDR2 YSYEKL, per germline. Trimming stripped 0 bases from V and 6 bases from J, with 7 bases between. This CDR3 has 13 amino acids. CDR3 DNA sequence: TGCGCCAGCAGCCAAGAAACGGGTGATACGCAGTATTTT. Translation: CASSQETGDTQYF.

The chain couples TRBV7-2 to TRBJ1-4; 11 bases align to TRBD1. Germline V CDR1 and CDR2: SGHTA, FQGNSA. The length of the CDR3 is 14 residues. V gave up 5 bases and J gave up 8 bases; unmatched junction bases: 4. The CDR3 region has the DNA TGTGCCAGCAGCGCGGACAGGGGGCACGAAAAACTGTTTTTT. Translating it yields CASSADRGHEKLFF.

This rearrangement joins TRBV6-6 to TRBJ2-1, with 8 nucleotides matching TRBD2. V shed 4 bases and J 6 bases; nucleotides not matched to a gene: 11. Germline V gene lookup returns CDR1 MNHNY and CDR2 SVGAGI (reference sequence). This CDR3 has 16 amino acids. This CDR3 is CASSSGGGLQFNEQFF. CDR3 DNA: TGTGCCAGCAGTTCGGGAGGGGGACTACAATTCAATGAGCAGTTCTTC.

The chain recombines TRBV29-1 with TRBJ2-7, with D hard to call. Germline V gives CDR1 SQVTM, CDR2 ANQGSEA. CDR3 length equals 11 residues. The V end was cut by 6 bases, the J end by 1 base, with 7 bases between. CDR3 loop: CSVLGSYEQYF. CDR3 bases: TGCAGCGTCCTCGGATCCTACGAGCAGTACTTC.

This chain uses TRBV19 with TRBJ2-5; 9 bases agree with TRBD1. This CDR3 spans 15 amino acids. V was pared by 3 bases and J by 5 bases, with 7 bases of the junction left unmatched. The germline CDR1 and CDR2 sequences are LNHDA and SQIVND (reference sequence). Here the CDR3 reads CASSIGDRVVETQYF. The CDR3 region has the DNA TGTGCCAGTAGTATCGGGGACAGGGTTGTCGAGACCCAGTACTTC.

The CDR3, as DNA: TGCGCCAGCAGCCAAGTGGGGGGCCGGGGGCCTGGAAACACCATATATTTT. Translation gives CASSQVGGRGPGNTIYF. V is TRBV4-1 and J is TRBJ1-3; D is possibly TRBD1 (6 bases). CDR3 size: 17 residues. Germline CDR1 reads MGHRA; CDR2 reads YSYEKL. V was cut by 1 base and J by 2 bases, with 15 bases left in between.

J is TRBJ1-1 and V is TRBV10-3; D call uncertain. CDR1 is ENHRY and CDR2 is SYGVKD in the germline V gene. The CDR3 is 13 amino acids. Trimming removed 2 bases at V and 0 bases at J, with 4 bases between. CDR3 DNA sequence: TGTGCCATCAGTGAGACAGTGAACACTGAAGCTTTCTTT. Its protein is CAISETVNTEAFF.

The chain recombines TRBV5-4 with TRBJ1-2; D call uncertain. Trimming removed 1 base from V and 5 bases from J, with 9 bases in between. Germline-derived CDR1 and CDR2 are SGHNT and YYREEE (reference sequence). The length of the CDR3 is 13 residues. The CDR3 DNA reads TGTGCCAGCAGCTTGCCGGATGGTTATGGCTACACCTTC. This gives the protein CASSLPDGYGYTF.

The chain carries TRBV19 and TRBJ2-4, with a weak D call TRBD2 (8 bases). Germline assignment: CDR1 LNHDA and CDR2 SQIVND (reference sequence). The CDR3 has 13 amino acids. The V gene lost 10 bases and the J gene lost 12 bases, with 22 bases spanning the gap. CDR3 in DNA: TGTGCCACAGGGGGATACACTAGCGGAACTCAGTACTTC. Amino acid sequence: CATGGYTSGTQYF.

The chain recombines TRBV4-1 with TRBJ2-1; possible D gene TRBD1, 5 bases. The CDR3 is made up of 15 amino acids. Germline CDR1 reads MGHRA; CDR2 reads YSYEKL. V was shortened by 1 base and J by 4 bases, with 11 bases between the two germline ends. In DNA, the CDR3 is TGCGCCAGCAGCCAAGTGCCCGACAGTTACAATGAGCAGTTCTTC. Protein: CASSQVPDSYNEQFF.

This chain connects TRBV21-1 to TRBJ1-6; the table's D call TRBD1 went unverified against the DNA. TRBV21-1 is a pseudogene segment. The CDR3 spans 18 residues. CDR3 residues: CASTLGAGVSSYNSPLHF. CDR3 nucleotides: TGTGCCAGCACCCTCGGAGCAGGGGTTAGCTCCTATAATTCACCCCTCCACTTT.

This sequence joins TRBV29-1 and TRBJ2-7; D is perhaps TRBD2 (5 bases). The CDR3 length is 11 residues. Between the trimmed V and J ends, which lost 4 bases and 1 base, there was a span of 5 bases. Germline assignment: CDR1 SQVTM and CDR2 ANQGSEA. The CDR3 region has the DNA TGCAGCGTTGGGACTTCCTACGAGCAGTACTTC. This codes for CSVGTSYEQYF.